These 9 T cell receptor beta chains were sequenced from one sample in a study of blood T cell repertoires in COVID-19. Profiled with immunoSEQ multiplex PCR; TCRdb holds only in-frame clones, not every one. This sample has 60,000 to 85,000 clones, with nearly 80% found just once. Sequencing was performed on peripheral blood. Receptor source: a woman aged 55 to 70 with acute or convalescent COVID-19.

This clone was counted a few times. The chain employs TRBV7-3 and TRBJ1-6; possible D gene TRBD1, 5 bases. The germline gives CDR1 SGHTA, CDR2 FQGTGA. The CDR3 runs to 15 residues. V lost 2 bases and J 9 bases, leaving 14 bases between the germline ends. Written as DNA, the CDR3 is TGTGCCAGCAGCTTAGCGGGGCTTGGGAGTTCACCCCTCCACTTT. Protein: CASSLAGLGSSPLHF.

The chain carries TRBV7-2 and TRBJ1-2, with TRBD1 as a possible D gene (5 bases). Trimming stripped 4 bases from V and 3 bases from J, with 15 bases between. CDR1 SGHTA and CDR2 FQGNSA come from the germline V gene. The CDR3 extends over 15 amino acids. CDR3 region: CASSWKGRGDYGYTF. The CDR3 DNA reads TGTGCCAGCAGCTGGAAGGGGAGGGGCGACTATGGCTACACCTTC.

The chain uses TRBV18 and TRBJ2-7, with 8 bases matching TRBD1. V gave up 0 bases and J gave up 3 bases; unmatched junction bases: 1. The CDR3 has 14 residues. Germline V lookup: CDR1 KGHSH, CDR2 LQKENI. The CDR3 DNA reads TGTGCCAGCTCACCACCGGACAGGGACTACGAGCAGTACTTC. This codes for CASSPPDRDYEQYF.

The chain uses TRBV5-6 and TRBJ2-1, with 9 nucleotides matching TRBD2. With V trimmed by 2 bases and J by 4 bases, 7 bases remained unmatched. Germline CDR1 SGHDT, CDR2 YYEEEE. The CDR3 totals 16 residues. In nucleotides, the CDR3 is TGTGCCAGCAGCTTCGGAGCGGGGGGAGCGTACAATGAGCAGTTCTTC. It specifies CASSFGAGGAYNEQFF.

Concerning this clone itself: At one end, the junction sequence differs from germline, possibly due to a read error. CDR3 bases: TGTGCCAGCAGCTTATCCGGACTGAGGCTTGAGAGCTTT. Translating it yields CASSLSGLRLESF. The chain carries TRBV13 and TRBJ1-1; D is undetermined. The CDR3 spans 13 residues. Germline V gives CDR1 PRHDT, CDR2 FYEKMQ (reference sequence).

V gene TRBV5-1 combines with J gene TRBJ2-1; 9 nucleotides match TRBD2. Germline lookup yields CDR1 SGHRS and CDR2 YFSETQ. V was clipped by 0 bases and J by 0 bases; unmatched bases: 7. The CDR3 loop spans 18 amino acids. Here the CDR3 DNA reads TGCGCCAGCAGCTTGGTAAGCGGGGGGTCCAGCTCCTACAATGAGCAGTTCTTC. It encodes CASSLVSGGSSSYNEQFF. Together with reference TRBV5-1 and TRBJ2-1, the CDR3 gives the full variable domain: KAGVTQTPRYLIKTRGQQVTLSCSPISGHRSVSWYQQTPGQGLQFLFEYFSETQRNKGNFPGRFSGRQFSNSRSEMNVSTLELGDSALYLCASSLVSGGSSSYNEQFFGPGTRLTVL.

At least ten counts were recorded for this clone. The chain employs TRBV9 and TRBJ1-2; D is unresolved. This CDR3 is built from 13 residues. The V and J ends lost 3 bases and 3 bases respectively, with 9 bases between them. Per the germline V gene, CDR1 is SGDLS and CDR2 is YYNGEE. The CDR3 reads CASSAPLDYGYTF. The DNA of the CDR3 is TGTGCCAGCAGCGCCCCTCTTGACTATGGCTACACCTTC.

The V call is TRBV5-1, the J call TRBJ2-1; weak D call: TRBD2 (5 bases). Trimming pared 1 base from V and 9 bases from J, leaving 14 bases between. Looked up from germline, CDR1 is SGHRS and CDR2 is YFSETQ. The CDR3 loop spans 14 amino acids. DNA of the CDR3: TGCGCCAGCAGCTTGAGAGGGTCCGACGGTGAGCAGTTCTTC. This codes for CASSLRGSDGEQFF.

This clone appeared a few times. The genes are TRBV6-2 or TRBV6-3 and TRBJ2-1; 9 bases are a match to TRBD2. Germline lookup yields CDR1 MNHEY and CDR2 SVGEGT. The junction had 12 bases not matched to a gene; V was cut back by 6 bases and J by 3 bases. The CDR3 totals 17 residues. The CDR3 coding sequence is TGTGCCAGCAGCCCTGGGGTAGCGGGGGCGAACTACAATGAGCAGTTCTTC. As protein: CASSPGVAGANYNEQFF.